These 26 T cell receptor beta chains share one sample of origin, sequenced in a study of sequential checkpoint blockade in melanoma. Treatment of the sample: randomized to nivolumab then ipilimumab (arm A) or the reverse (arm B). The method was immunoSEQ multiplex PCR; TCRdb's version includes in-frame clones alone and lacks a portion of them. The table has about 2,000 clones, under 20% seen once. The specimen was tumor tissue (inferred from file names), collected from a patient given nivolumab and ipilimumab in sequence. Receptors were obtained from a human donor with melanoma.

The chain combines TRBV12-5 with TRBJ2-3; D ambiguous. In germline, CDR1 is LGHNT, CDR2 FRNRAP. Between the trimmed V and J ends, which lost 1 base and 6 bases, there was a span of 14 bases. The CDR3 length is 15 residues. Written as DNA, the CDR3 is TGTGCTAGTGGTTTGGGTACGGTGGGGTTCGATACGCAGTATTTT. It codes for CASGLGTVGFDTQYF.

The J gene is TRBJ2-1, the V gene TRBV6-8; perhaps TRBD2 as D (5 bases). V was trimmed by 5 bases and J by 4 bases, leaving 9 bases between them. The length of the CDR3 is 13 residues. Germline V CDR1 and CDR2: MNHGY, SAAAGT. The CDR3: CASSEQRYNEQFF. CDR3 nucleotides: TGTGCCAGCAGTGAGCAGCGGTACAATGAGCAGTTCTTC.

Within the sample, this clone is medium-sized (0.01 to 0.1%). The chain combines TRBV6-7 with TRBJ1-5, with no clear D. TRBV6-7 is annotated as an ORF whose role is uncertain. The CDR3 length is 11 residues. The V and J ends lost 5 bases and 9 bases respectively, with 8 bases between them. The CDR3: CASSPNSPQHF. CDR3 bases: TGTGCCAGCAGTCCGAACTCGCCCCAGCATTTT.

The genes are TRBV6-8 and TRBJ1-5; no clear D. Germline V gene lookup returns CDR1 MNHGY and CDR2 SAAAGT. V lost 6 bases to trimming and J lost 0 bases, with 12 bases between them. The length of the CDR3 is 15 residues. Here the CDR3 reads CASRKDPYSNQPQHF. The CDR3 bases are TGTGCCAGCAGGAAGGACCCTTATAGCAATCAGCCCCAGCATTTT.

This chain uses TRBV6-8 with TRBJ2-7, with D perhaps TRBD1 (6 bases). V was cut by 10 bases and J by 0 bases, with 16 bases left in between. Germline CDR1 reads MNHGY; CDR2 reads SAAAGT. The CDR3 consists of 14 residues. The CDR3 DNA reads as TGTGCCACCCAACAGGGCTGGAGCTCCTACGAGCAGTACTTC. As protein: CATQQGWSSYEQYF.

The rearrangement links TRBV6-8 to TRBJ2-7; D uncertain. CDR3 length: 14 residues. The V end lost 5 bases, the J end lost 1 base, and 12 bases lay between the germline ends. Germline V lookup: CDR1 MNHGY, CDR2 SAAAGT. This chain's CDR3 is CASSQYAGSYEQYF. CDR3 DNA sequence: TGTGCCAGCAGTCAGTACGCTGGATCCTACGAGCAGTACTTC.

This chain connects TRBV15 to TRBJ1-3; D is ambiguous. Between the trimmed V and J ends, which lost 0 bases and 1 base, there was a span of 10 bases. The CDR3 runs 16 residues. Germline CDR1 and CDR2: LNHNV and YYDKDF (reference sequence). The CDR3 nucleotides read TGTGCCACCAGCAGAGAGGACCCAGGTTCTGGAAACACCATATATTTT. It is translated as CATSREDPGSGNTIYF.

The table lists this clone with a few counts. The gene calls are TRBV28 and TRBJ1-2; D remains ambiguous. Germline CDR1 MDHEN, CDR2 SYDVKM. The CDR3 extends over 15 amino acids. Trimming removed 2 bases from V and 2 bases from J, with 12 bases in between. The CDR3 coding sequence is TGTGCCAGCAGTTTAGGGTTCACCAAAAACTATGGCTACACCTTC. It is translated as CASSLGFTKNYGYTF.

V gene TRBV15 combines with J gene TRBJ1-2, with TRBD1 matching 7 bases. The germline gives CDR1 LNHNV, CDR2 YYDKDF (reference sequence). V lost 3 bases, J lost 3 bases, and 13 bases stayed unmatched. CDR3 size: 17 residues. The CDR3: CATSSDTSTGIHYGYTF. In DNA form, the CDR3 reads TGTGCCACCAGCAGCGACACTTCGACAGGGATCCACTATGGCTACACCTTC.

V is TRBV5-1 and J is TRBJ2-3; D uncertain. CDR1 SGHRS and CDR2 YFSETQ come from the germline V gene. The CDR3 is made up of 17 amino acids. V shed 0 bases and J shed 2 bases, with 16 bases lying between them. The CDR3, as DNA: TGCGCCAGCAGCTTGGTCGTCGGATGGGTCCTCACAGATACGCAGTATTTT. This sequence encodes CASSLVVGWVLTDTQYF.

This clone is labeled as medium-sized. The rearrangement links TRBV6-8 to TRBJ2-1; 9 nucleotides line up with TRBD2. With 5 bases clipped from V and 1 base from J, the junction kept 6 bases outside the gene matches. Germline V gene data show CDR1 as MNHGY and CDR2 as SAAAGT. This CDR3 is built from 16 residues. CDR3 sequence (DNA): TGTGCCAGCAGTGAGGGCGGGGGGGCGTCCTACAATGAGCAGTTCTTC. It specifies CASSEGGGASYNEQFF.

The V call is TRBV9, the J call TRBJ1-4; D is undetermined. Germline values: CDR1 SGDLS, CDR2 YYNGEE. V lost 0 bases and J 8 bases, leaving 5 bases between the germline ends. This CDR3 comprises 12 residues. This CDR3 is CASSVVGEKLFF. The CDR3 bases are TGTGCCAGCAGCGTAGTAGGGGAAAAACTGTTTTTT.

The chain carries TRBV30 and TRBJ2-7; 7 bases align to TRBD2. CDR1 and CDR2 from the germline V gene are GTSNPN and SVGIG (reference sequence). V trimming: 3 bases; J trimming: 6 bases; junction bases outside the gene matches: 11. This CDR3 is built from 14 residues. The CDR3 coding sequence is TGTGCCTGGAGGAGGGGAGGGGTCGTACGCGAGCAGTACTTC. Amino acids: CAWRRGGVVREQYF.

This clone was detected a few times. The chain carries TRBV9 and TRBJ2-1, with D possibly matching TRBD2 (6 bases). Germline V lookup: CDR1 SGDLS, CDR2 YYNGEE. The length of the CDR3 is 14 residues. The V gene lost 0 bases and the J gene lost 8 bases, with 12 bases spanning the gap. CDR3 in amino acids: CASSVGSAGDEQFF. The CDR3 DNA sequence: TGTGCCAGCAGCGTAGGCTCAGCGGGCGATGAGCAGTTCTTC.

This clone was recorded at least ten times. The V call is TRBV11-3, the J call TRBJ1-2; D might be TRBD1 (5 bases). This CDR3 region has 16 residues. The V gene's germline CDR1 is SGHNT and CDR2 YENEEA. V dropped 5 bases and J dropped 7 bases, with 23 bases sitting between them. Here the CDR3 DNA reads TGTGCCAGCAGCGGGCAGAGGGGATTTGGTGGGCTTGGCTACACCTTC. It encodes CASSGQRGFGGLGYTF.

This clone is labeled as medium-sized (0.01 to 0.1%). V usage is TRBV6-8 and J usage is TRBJ1-5; unclear D gene. The V and J ends lost 8 bases and 4 bases respectively, with 9 bases between them. The CDR3 runs to 12 residues. Germline loops: CDR1 MNHGY, CDR2 SAAAGT. The CDR3 DNA follows: TGTGCCAGCGGCACCCGGAATCAGCCCCAGCATTTT. Residues: CASGTRNQPQHF.

This clone qualifies as large. The V and J genes are TRBV11-3 and TRBJ2-6; D may be TRBD2 (6 bases). This CDR3 has 15 residues. Per the germline V gene, CDR1 is SGHNT and CDR2 is YENEEA. V was clipped by 5 bases and J by 2 bases, with 10 bases between them. The CDR3, as DNA: TGTGCCAGCAGCCTAGGGGAGGCTGGGGCCAACGTCCTGACTTTC. This gives the protein CASSLGEAGANVLTF.

The table lists this clone with a few counts. The chain couples TRBV30 to TRBJ1-2; 7 positions agree with TRBD1. Trimming removed 4 bases from V and 8 bases from J; junction bases left unmatched: 16. CDR1 and CDR2 (germline): GTSNPN, SVGIG (reference sequence). CDR3 length: 15 amino acids. CDR3 loop: CAWKSPEDRDIGYTF. The CDR3 DNA reads TGTGCCTGGAAATCCCCCGAAGACAGGGATATCGGCTACACCTTC.

By share, this clone ranks as medium-sized. One junction end does not reproduce the germline sequence, and a read error may be involved. V is TRBV6-8 and J is TRBJ2-7, with D tentatively TRBD2 (5 bases). Germline values: CDR1 MNHGY, CDR2 SAAAGT. The CDR3 contains 13 residues. The CDR3 DNA sequence: TGTGCCATCAGTGGACGGGATTTGCGGGAGCAGTACTTC. The encoded protein is CAISGRDLREQYF.

This clone qualifies as medium-sized. The V gene is TRBV12-5, the J gene TRBJ2-7; TRBD1 might be the D (6 bases). V dropped 6 bases and J dropped 3 bases, with 9 bases sitting between them. The CDR3 extends over 12 amino acids. Germline CDR1 is LGHNT and CDR2 is FRNRAP. The CDR3 nucleotides read TGTGCTAGTGGGGACAGATACTACGAGCAGTACTTC. Translated: CASGDRYYEQYF.

This clone is termed medium-sized. V gene TRBV6-8 combines with J gene TRBJ1-1; perhaps TRBD1 as D (6 bases). Germline values: CDR1 MNHGY, CDR2 SAAAGT. CDR3 size: 14 residues. V was clipped by 0 bases and J by 6 bases, with 11 bases between them. The CDR3 is CASSYSRGYPEAFF. The DNA of the CDR3 is TGTGCCAGCAGTTACTCGAGGGGGTACCCTGAAGCTTTCTTT.

The chain couples TRBV14 to TRBJ2-3; 10 bases agree with TRBD2. This CDR3 is built from 15 residues. Losses at the gene ends were 3 bases for V and 1 base for J; bases not matched to a gene: 1. Germline V gene sequence: CDR1 SGHDN, CDR2 FVKESK. The CDR3 DNA sequence: TGTGCCAGCAGCCACCTAGCGGGAGGCACAGATACGCAGTATTTT. This encodes CASSHLAGGTDTQYF.

The chain couples TRBV6-8 to TRBJ2-5; D gene uncertain. The CDR3 spans 14 residues. The V end was cut by 5 bases, the J end by 5 bases, with 15 bases between. Germline loops: CDR1 MNHGY, CDR2 SAAAGT. CDR3 protein: CASSREPTQETQYF. DNA for the CDR3: TGTGCCAGCAGTAGGGAACCGACGCAGGAGACCCAGTACTTC.

This clone was seen a handful of times. This chain links TRBV28 with TRBJ2-7; TRBD2 agrees at 7 bases. CDR3 length: 14 residues. CDR1 and CDR2 from the germline V gene are MDHEN and SYDVKM. V was clipped by 6 bases and J by 3 bases; unmatched bases: 8. For the CDR3, the DNA is TGTGCCAGCAGGGGAGCGGGAACCATCTACGAGCAGTACTTC. Translation: CASRGAGTIYEQYF.

The sample holds a few counts of this clone. The rearrangement uses TRBV28 and TRBJ1-2, with 8 nucleotides matching TRBD1. Germline V gene lookup returns CDR1 MDHEN and CDR2 SYDVKM. V shed 5 bases, J shed 5 bases, and the junction held 7 bases outside the gene matches. The CDR3 is 14 residues long. CDR3 loop: CASSPPGQEYGYTF. The CDR3 DNA follows: TGTGCCAGCAGTCCTCCGGGACAGGAATATGGCTACACCTTC.

The sample holds many counts of this clone. The J gene is TRBJ2-3, the V gene TRBV7-1; 7 bases match TRBD1. TRBV7-1 is an open reading frame whose function is uncertain. V lost 4 bases and J lost 4; bases outside the gene matches: 14. The CDR3 sequence is 17 residues long. CDR3 in amino acids: CASSLSGPGGTADTQYF. CDR3 sequence (DNA): TGTGCCAGCAGCTTAAGTGGGCCAGGGGGTACGGCAGATACGCAGTATTTT.